Listed below are T cell receptor beta chains from one sample, sequenced in a study of T-cell memory formation after mild COVID-19. TCRdb reprocessed the 5' RACE reads with MiXCR, giving one entry per CDR3 protein. The sample holds some 600,000 distinct CDR3 sequences, 15% to 20% seen once. The sample was PBMCs or a T cell subset sorted from them (not recorded which). These receptors all stem from an adult woman who had mild COVID-19 (a few samples of this study predate the infection). Cell type and time point are not known. Both conserved end residues are trimmed from each CDR3. Where a row states a size, it is once, few, many or the class of an expanded clone; other rows omit it.

V,size,J,CDR3
TRBV10-3,few,TRBJ2-7,AISDGQGDLYEQY
TRBV24-1,few,TRBJ2-1,ATSDFRQGDYNEQF
TRBV20-1,NA,TRBJ2-3,SAQLAGGPDTQY
TRBV24-1,few,TRBJ1-2,ATSGQDRGYT
TRBV3-1,many,TRBJ2-3,ASSQPQAGGLDTQY
TRBV2,NA,TRBJ1-5,ASSKTGQGAQPQH
TRBV18,NA,TRBJ1-1,ASSPIHRDRAF
TRBV5-1,NA,TRBJ2-6,ASSPVLSGANVLT
TRBV7-2,few,TRBJ1-3,ASSWEAGAGNTIY
TRBV4-1,few,TRBJ1-6,ASSQVGRGLGNSPLH
TRBV7-9,NA,TRBJ2-5,ASSSRGPQETQY
TRBV18,few,TRBJ2-7,ASSPQSGGTSYEQY
TRBV4-3,few,TRBJ2-7,ASSQEIAFSYEQY
TRBV7-6,few,TRBJ2-7,ASSRQAKDPYEQY
TRBV13,few,TRBJ1-1,ASSKRETEAF
TRBV14,few,TRBJ2-4,ASSQGPGGKNIQY
TRBV7-2,few,TRBJ2-3,ASSRTSIDTQY
TRBV21-1,NA,TRBJ1-1,ASSTGGTKNTEAF
TRBV25-1,few,TRBJ2-5,ASSPVRGGSETQY
TRBV12-3/TRBV12-4,few,TRBJ1-2,ASRSSGTRLGYT
TRBV18,NA,TRBJ2-1,ASSPLASLHSSYNEQF
TRBV3-1,few,TRBJ2-5,ASSIGASGGRETQY
TRBV3-1,few,TRBJ2-7,ASSPGSSGGPYEQY
TRBV1,few,TRBJ2-1,TSSQGTDYNEQF
TRBV24-1,many,TRBJ2-2,ATRSTGTGGTGELF
TRBV7-9,few,TRBJ1-4,ASSWGDRNEKLF
TRBV7-9,NA,TRBJ2-2,ASSLAPGEMSGELF
TRBV11-1,NA,TRBJ2-1,ASSRNGREIYNEQF
TRBV20-1,NA,TRBJ2-1,SARDIGSYNEQF
TRBV6-5,few,TRBJ1-2,ASSYSYRGNGYT
TRBV4-1,few,TRBJ1-2,ASSQVSDREGGYT
TRBV6-5,few,TRBJ2-7,ASSLQGVHYEQY
TRBV30,few,TRBJ2-3,AWSVLRRTSPRTDTQY
TRBV7-6,NA,TRBJ2-7,ASSGRDRDGEQY
TRBV20-1,NA,TRBJ2-2,SARDSDRNTGELF
TRBV27,NA,TRBJ1-1,ASMQPITGGTEAF
TRBV7-3,NA,TRBJ2-3,ASSLSGGAADTQY
TRBV6-5,NA,TRBJ2-3,ASSPTTPFTDTQY
TRBV7-8,NA,TRBJ2-3,ASLKRGTDTQY
TRBV11-2,NA,TRBJ2-1,ASSWGQGAKNEQF
TRBV6-1,NA,TRBJ1-1,ASSEGKNTEAF
TRBV5-1,few,TRBJ1-2,ASSLDRGASNYGYT